This T cell receptor beta chain was identified in a study of CD8+CD57+ T cells in acquired aplastic anemia. Findings and limits, study-wide: Overlap between patients and controls comprised twenty-nine CD8+ CDR3 sequences.

The CDR3 consists of 17 residues. J was trimmed by 3 bases and V by 2 bases; bases with no gene match: 8. Germline CDR1 and CDR2: MNHEY and SVGAGI. Selection for sequencing was limited to patients who had shown CD8+CD57+ cell expansion by flow cytometry. Genomic DNA constituted the template upon which TCR beta VDJ and CDR3 profiling was performed. TCRdb re-called the reads with MiXCR, one entry per CDR3 protein. The sample has 200,000 to 250,000 distinct CDR3 sequences; 50% to 70% are singletons. A few counts support this clonotype. Its specificity is unknown. V usage is TRBV6-5 and J usage is TRBJ1-4; 8 nucleotides line up with TRBD1. Sequenced input: sorted CD4+, CD8+, or CD8+CD57+ T cells (not recorded which) from PBMCs. The sequence was obtained from a human donor with aplastic anemia. In DNA, the CDR3 is TGTGCCAGCAGTTACACCAGGGGGCAGGGCTCTAATGAAAAACTGTTTTTT. It encodes CASSYTRGQGSNEKLFF.